The entry that follows covers one TCR beta chain sequence. This record belongs to a study of T cells after yellow fever vaccination. Study overall: Each low-cell-number fraction was prepared by means of SMART-Seq v4 Ultra Low Input.

The J segment lost 6 bases and the V segment lost 2 bases, leaving 6 bases of the junction unmatched. From germline, CDR1 is SQVTM and CDR2 ANQGSEA. This CDR3 is built from 13 residues. Generation of TCR cDNA used 5'RACE template switching (which added a universal primer site and UMIs). TCRdb processed the 5' RACE reads anew with MiXCR; each CDR3 protein has one entry. The repertoire consists of roughly 300,000 distinct CDR3 sequences, with roughly 7% occurring once and the leading ten covering roughly a sixth. The chain couples TRBV29-1 to TRBJ2-5, with 7 bases lining up with TRBD1. The source of this sequence is a man aged 18-30 years who received the YFV17D yellow fever vaccine. The source was PBMCs, collected around 45 days after the first yellow fever vaccination. The CDR3 nucleotides are TGCAGCGTTGAACAAGGGGGCACGAAGACCCAGTACTTC. The encoded protein is CSVEQGGTKTQYF.